The 17 T cell receptor beta chains reported below all come from one sample, sequenced in a study of CD4+ T cells in melanoma. Using immunoSEQ multiplex PCR, the repertoire was profiled, and TCRdb retains in-frame clones only, with some absent. The data contain about 21,000 clones, more than 65% of them singletons. The sample was cells from a culture (not recorded whether cultured in vitro). These receptor sequences come from a human donor with melanoma.

This clone was detected once. The rearrangement links TRBV7-9 to TRBJ1-4, with D perhaps TRBD1 (5 bases). V was clipped by 3 bases and J by 7 bases, with 9 bases between them. This CDR3 has 13 amino acids. The germline V gene has CDR1 SEHNR and CDR2 FQNEAQ (reference sequence). As DNA, the CDR3 is TGTGCCAGCAGCTTTGGGGGGGGTGAAAAACTGTTTTTT. It yields the protein CASSFGGGEKLFF. Variable domain in full (rest from reference TRBV7-9 and TRBJ1-4): DTGVSQNPRHKITKRGQNVTFRCDPISEHNRLYWYRQTLGQGPEFLTYFQNEAQLEKSRLLSDRFSAERPKGSFSTLEIQRTEQGDSAMYLCASSFGGGEKLFFGSGTQLSVL.

The CDR3, as DNA: TGTGCCAGCAGCCCGACAGGGAAAGAGACCCAGTACTTC. This codes for CASSPTGKETQYF. The J gene is TRBJ2-5, the V gene TRBV11-2, with 7 bases matching TRBD1. V dropped 5 bases and J dropped 3; count of bases not matched to a gene: 3. The CDR3 extends over 13 amino acids. Germline assignment: CDR1 SGHAT and CDR2 FQNNGV.

The genes are TRBV4-1 and TRBJ2-5, with D hard to call. Germline-derived CDR1 and CDR2 are MGHRA and YSYEKL. With 3 bases removed from V and 3 bases from J, the gap between germline ends came to 11 bases. This CDR3 has 14 amino acids. CDR3 coding DNA: TGCGCCAGCAGCCATGGGGATTCGGAAGAGACCCAGTACTTC. Protein: CASSHGDSEETQYF.

This clone was picked up one time. J is TRBJ1-2 and V is TRBV2; D possibly corresponds to TRBD1 (5 bases). From germline, CDR1 is SNHLY and CDR2 FYNNEI. Trimming left V 4 bases short and J 3 bases short, with 6 bases between. The CDR3 length is 12 residues. The DNA of the CDR3 is TGTGCCAGCAGTGGAGGGGACTATGGCTACACCTTC. Encoded protein: CASSGGDYGYTF.

This clone was detected only once. The V and J genes are TRBV6-5 and TRBJ1-6; D call uncertain. The CDR3 consists of 15 residues. Trimming left V 3 bases short and J 3 bases short, with 9 bases between. Germline CDR1 is MNHEY and CDR2 is SVGAGI. As DNA, the CDR3 is TGTGCCAGCAGTTATTCGGGTCTCTATAATTCACCCCTCCACTTT. It encodes CASSYSGLYNSPLHF.

This clone has only a few counts. The chain couples TRBV4-1 to TRBJ1-3, with D maybe TRBD1 (5 bases). Germline V CDR1 and CDR2: MGHRA, YSYEKL. With 4 bases removed from V and 4 bases from J, the gap between germline ends came to 5 bases. CDR3 size: 12 residues. The CDR3 region is CASSRGGNTIYF. The CDR3 coding sequence is TGCGCCAGCAGCCGGGGGGGAAACACCATATATTTT.

This clone has just one count. This chain joins TRBV27 and TRBJ1-2; tentative D call: TRBD1 (5 bases). The CDR3 has 13 amino acids. The germline CDR1 and CDR2 sequences are MNHEY and SMNVEV (reference sequence). Trimming shortened V by 3 bases and J by 8 bases, and 13 bases separated the two germline ends. The CDR3 protein is CASSFFRGGGYTF. DNA for the CDR3: TGTGCCAGCAGTTTTTTCCGGGGGGGAGGCTACACCTTC.

V usage is TRBV19 and J usage is TRBJ1-3, with unresolved D. Germline V lookup: CDR1 LNHDA, CDR2 SQIVND (reference sequence). This CDR3 region has 14 residues. With 5 bases removed from V and 4 bases from J, the gap between germline ends came to 12 bases. This chain's CDR3 is CASSPVGAGNTIYF. The CDR3 bases are TGTGCCAGTAGTCCCGTCGGTGCCGGAAACACCATATATTTT.

The gene calls are TRBV5-1 and TRBJ2-7; D is undetermined. Trimming cost V 1 base and J 0 bases, with 11 bases left between them. Germline assignment: CDR1 SGHRS and CDR2 YFSETQ. The CDR3 spans 15 residues. Here the CDR3 reads CASSLSPQSSYEQYF. The DNA of the CDR3 is TGCGCCAGCAGCTTGTCTCCCCAGAGCTCCTACGAGCAGTACTTC.

This chain joins TRBV6-6 and TRBJ1-3; TRBD1 is a possible D gene (5 bases). This CDR3 is built from 15 residues. Trimming stripped 0 bases from V and 2 bases from J, with 8 bases between. Germline V gene sequence: CDR1 MNHNY, CDR2 SVGAGI (reference sequence). CDR3 DNA sequence: TGTGCCAGCAGTTACTCGAGGGGAACTGGAAACACCATATATTTT. Its protein is CASSYSRGTGNTIYF.

This sequence joins TRBV19 and TRBJ2-1; 7 bases are shared with TRBD1. The CDR3 is 13 amino acids. CDR1 and CDR2 from the germline V gene are LNHDA and SQIVND (reference sequence). J gave up 9 bases and V 8 bases, and 10 bases lay outside the gene matches. The CDR3 DNA reads as TGTGCCAGTTCGACAGGGTCCCAGGGTGAGCAGTTCTTC. Protein: CASSTGSQGEQFF. Using reference TRBV19 and TRBJ2-1 for the parts outside the CDR3, the full variable domain is DGGITQSPKYLFRKEGQNVTLSCEQNLNHDAMYWYRQDPGQGLRLIYYSQIVNDFQKGDIAEGYSVSREKKESFPLTVTSAQKNPTAFYLCASSTGSQGEQFFGPGTRLTVL.

V gene TRBV5-1 combines with J gene TRBJ1-4, with D uncertain. This CDR3 contains 16 residues. The germline V and J ends were trimmed by 3 bases and 7 bases, with 19 bases remaining between them. Germline CDR1 reads SGHRS; CDR2 reads YFSETQ. The CDR3 coding sequence is TGCGCCAGCAGCTCAGTCGCCGGGCCCCGAGGTGAAAAACTGTTTTTT. As protein: CASSSVAGPRGEKLFF.

The chain is built from TRBV7-6 and TRBJ1-4, with TRBD1 matching 7 bases. Losses at the gene ends were 5 bases for V and 5 bases for J; bases not matched to a gene: 14. CDR1 and CDR2 (germline): SGHVS, FNYEAQ. CDR3 length equals 17 residues. This CDR3 reads CASSTGQIRGRNEKLFF. CDR3 coding DNA: TGTGCCAGCAGCACGGGACAGATTCGCGGGAGAAATGAAAAACTGTTTTTT.

The rearrangement uses TRBV18 and TRBJ1-6; 7 bases align to TRBD1. The CDR3 consists of 15 residues. Germline V lookup: CDR1 KGHSH, CDR2 LQKENI. V trimming: 3 bases; J trimming: 5 bases; junction bases outside the gene matches: 4. The CDR3 nucleotides are TGTGCCAGCTCACCGGGACAGCCAGATAATTCACCCCTCCACTTT. Its translation is CASSPGQPDNSPLHF.

V is TRBV6-1 and J is TRBJ2-7; D possibly corresponds to TRBD1 (5 bases). The CDR3 has 15 amino acids. Germline loops: CDR1 MNHNS, CDR2 SASEGT. V was clipped by 2 bases and J by 4 bases, with 15 bases between them. The CDR3 nucleotides read TGTGCCAGCAGTGAAAAACAGGTTTACGGGTACGAGCAGTACTTC. Its translation: CASSEKQVYGYEQYF.

The chain recombines TRBV28 with TRBJ1-5; 8 nucleotides match TRBD1. J lost 7 bases, V lost 3 bases, and 5 bases had no gene match. CDR1 is MDHEN and CDR2 is SYDVKM in the germline V gene. The CDR3 spans 14 residues. The CDR3 loop is CASSLTGDSQPQHF. In nucleotides, the CDR3 is TGTGCCAGCAGTTTGACAGGGGATAGCCAGCCCCAGCATTTT. Combining the CDR3 with reference TRBV28 and TRBJ1-5 gives the whole variable domain DVKVTQSSRYLVKRTGEKVFLECVQDMDHENMFWYRQDPGLGLRLIYFSYDVKMKEKGDIPEGYSVSREKKERFSLILESASTNQTSMYLCASSLTGDSQPQHFGDGTRLSIL.

This rearrangement joins TRBV18 to TRBJ2-3; D is unresolved. The V end was cut by 6 bases, the J end by 0 bases, with 4 bases between. This CDR3 comprises 12 residues. Germline CDR1 is KGHSH and CDR2 is LQKENI. The CDR3 region is CASSPSTDTQYF. CDR3 DNA: TGTGCCAGCTCCCCGAGCACAGATACGCAGTATTTT.